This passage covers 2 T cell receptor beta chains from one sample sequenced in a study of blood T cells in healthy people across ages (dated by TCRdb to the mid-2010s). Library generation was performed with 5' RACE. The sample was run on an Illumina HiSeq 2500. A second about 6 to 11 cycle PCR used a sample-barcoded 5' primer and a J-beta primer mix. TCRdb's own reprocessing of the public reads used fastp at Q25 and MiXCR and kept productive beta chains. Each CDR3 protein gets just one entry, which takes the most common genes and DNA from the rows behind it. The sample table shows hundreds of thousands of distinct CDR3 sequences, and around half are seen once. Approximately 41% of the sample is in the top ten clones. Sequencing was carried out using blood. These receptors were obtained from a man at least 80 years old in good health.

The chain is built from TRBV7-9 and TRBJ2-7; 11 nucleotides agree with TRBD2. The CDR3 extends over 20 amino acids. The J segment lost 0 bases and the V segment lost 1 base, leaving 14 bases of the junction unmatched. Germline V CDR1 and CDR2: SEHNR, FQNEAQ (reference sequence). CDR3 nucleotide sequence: TGTGCCAGCAGCTTAGTACCCCTAGCGGGAGGAGTAGAGGCCTCCTACGAGCAGTACTTC. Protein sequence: CASSLVPLAGGVEASYEQYF.

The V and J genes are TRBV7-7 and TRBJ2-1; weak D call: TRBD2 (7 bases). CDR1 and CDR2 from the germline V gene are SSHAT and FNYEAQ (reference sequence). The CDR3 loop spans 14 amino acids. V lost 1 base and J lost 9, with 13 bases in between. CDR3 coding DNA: TGTGCCAGCAGCTTAGAGGGGGGAGGGAGTGAGCAGTTCTTC. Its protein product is CASSLEGGGSEQFF. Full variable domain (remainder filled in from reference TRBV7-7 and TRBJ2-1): GAGVSQSPRYKVTKRGQDVTLRCDPISSHATLYWYQQALGQGPEFLTYFNYEAQPDKSGLPSDRFSAERPEGSISTLTIQRTEQRDSAMYRCASSLEGGGSEQFFGPGTRLTVL.